These 15 T cell receptor beta chains share one sample of origin, sequenced in a study of CD8+ T cells in alopecia areata. RNA extraction was followed by reverse transcription into cDNA, which acted as the sequencing template. The data were produced by immunoSEQ multiplex PCR, yet TCRdb's version contains in-frame clones alone and is incomplete. This table has around 140,000 clones, about 47% appearing once. The sample here was CD8+ T cells sorted from blood, taken at week 0. Source of these receptors: a human donor with alopecia areata.

The genes are TRBV11-1 and TRBJ1-2; a possible D gene is TRBD1 (5 bases). The CDR3 extends over 13 amino acids. Trimming pared 3 bases from V and 2 bases from J, leaving 7 bases between. The germline CDR1 and CDR2 sequences are SGHAT and FQDESV (reference sequence). CDR3 in amino acids: CASSLEGNYGYTF. CDR3 nucleotides: TGTGCCAGCAGCTTGGAGGGGAACTATGGCTACACCTTC. Full variable domain (missing parts from reference TRBV11-1 and TRBJ1-2): EAEVAQSPRYKITEKSQAVAFWCDPISGHATLYWYRQILGQGPELLVQFQDESVVDDSQLPKDRFSAERLKGVDSTLKIQPAELGDSAMYLCASSLEGNYGYTFGSGTRLTVV.

Notes on this clone: Other DNA variants within this sample encode the same CDR3. The rearrangement joins TRBV15 to TRBJ2-2; unclear D gene. V shed 3 bases and J shed 5 bases, with 1 base lying between them. The germline CDR1 and CDR2 sequences are LNHNV and YYDKDF (reference sequence). The CDR3 is 11 residues long. The CDR3 region is CATSSTGELFF. As DNA, the CDR3 is TGTGCCACCAGCAGTACCGGGGAGCTGTTTTTT. The full variable domain, its missing parts supplied by reference TRBV15 and TRBJ2-2, is DAMVIQNPRYQVTQFGKPVTLSCSQTLNHNVMYWYQQKSSQAPKLLFHYYDKDFNNEADTPDNFQSRRPNTSFCFLDIRSPGLGDTAMYLCATSSTGELFFGEGSRLTVL.

This rearrangement joins TRBV2 to TRBJ1-2, with TRBD1 matching over 7 bases. This CDR3 has 12 amino acids. V lost 8 bases to trimming and J lost 4 bases; unmatched junction nucleotides: 4. CDR1 is SNHLY, CDR2 FYNNEI, per germline. The DNA for the CDR3 is TGTGCCAGCCAGGGACAGTTCTATGGCTACACCTTC. This sequence encodes CASQGQFYGYTF.

This sequence joins TRBV2 and TRBJ2-7; D is unresolved. V lost 6 bases and J lost 1, with 10 bases in between. The germline CDR1 and CDR2 sequences are SNHLY and FYNNEI. CDR3 length: 13 residues. The CDR3 region is CASSLQTSYEQYF. The CDR3 DNA is TGTGCCAGCAGCTTACAGACTTCCTACGAGCAGTACTTC.

This clone was detected ten times or more. J is TRBJ1-1 and V is TRBV5-4; TRBD1 is a possible D gene (5 bases). CDR3 length: 15 amino acids. Trimming removed 4 bases at V and 0 bases at J, with 13 bases between. Germline loops: CDR1 SGHNT, CDR2 YYREEE (reference sequence). CDR3 DNA sequence: TGTGCCAGCAGCCCCTATCTGGGGGTGAACACTGAAGCTTTCTTT. It encodes CASSPYLGVNTEAFF.

The rearrangement links TRBV30 to TRBJ1-2, with D possibly matching TRBD1 (5 bases). The CDR3 loop spans 16 amino acids. Germline V gene sequence: CDR1 GTSNPN, CDR2 SVGIG (reference sequence). V dropped 3 bases and J dropped 2 bases, with 19 bases sitting between them. In nucleotides, the CDR3 is TGTGCCTGGAGGGCTAGGGGCGGCTACTTGAACTATGGCTACACCTTC. Amino acid sequence: CAWRARGGYLNYGYTF.

The chain carries TRBV6-6 and TRBJ1-2; D unclear. This CDR3 region has 10 residues. V dropped 10 bases and J dropped 7 bases, with 10 bases sitting between them. CDR1 is MNHNY, CDR2 SVGAGI, per germline (reference sequence). As DNA, the CDR3 is TGTGCCACCCTGGGCGGTGGCTACACCTTC. Encoded protein: CATLGGGYTF.

The J gene is TRBJ1-1, the V gene TRBV30, with 9 nucleotides matching TRBD1. The V and J ends lost 2 bases and 11 bases, in that order; junction bases with no gene match: 12. The CDR3 totals 14 residues. Germline CDR1 and CDR2: GTSNPN and SVGIG (reference sequence). The CDR3 nucleotides read TGTGCCTGGAGTACCGGGACAGGGACGATCGAGGCTTTCTTT. Encoded protein: CAWSTGTGTIEAFF.

This chain connects TRBV5-6 to TRBJ1-2; no clear D. Trimming took 9 bases from V and 0 from J, leaving 12 bases between them. The germline V gene has CDR1 SGHDT and CDR2 YYEEEE. The length of the CDR3 is 13 residues. The CDR3 reads CATKPDANYGYTF. The CDR3 DNA reads as TGTGCCACCAAGCCGGACGCTAACTATGGCTACACCTTC. The full variable domain, its missing parts supplied by reference TRBV5-6 and TRBJ1-2, is DAGVTQSPTHLIKTRGQQVTLRCSPKSGHDTVSWYQQALGQGPQFIFQYYEEEERQRGNFPDRFSGHQFPNYSSELNVNALLLGDSALYLCATKPDANYGYTFGSGTRLTVV.

This clone has a handful of counts. The chain couples TRBV4-2 to TRBJ2-5, with TRBD2 matching over 12 bases. The V segment lost 2 bases and the J segment 2 bases; nucleotides outside the gene matches: 0. CDR1 is LGHNA, CDR2 YNFKEQ, per germline. The CDR3 runs 15 residues. CDR3 amino acids: CASSQLAGGQETQYF. CDR3 sequence (DNA): TGTGCCAGCAGCCAACTAGCGGGGGGGCAAGAGACCCAGTACTTC.

This clone was seen more than once but under ten times. The chain joins TRBV7-9 to TRBJ1-6; D might be TRBD1 (5 bases). This CDR3 is 14 amino acids long. The V end lost 5 bases, the J end lost 14 bases, and 19 bases lay between the germline ends. In germline, CDR1 is SEHNR, CDR2 FQNEAQ (reference sequence). The CDR3 DNA reads TGTGCCAGCAGCCCCCGGGACGTCGCTCCGTCCCTCCACTTT. Translated: CASSPRDVAPSLHF.

The chain carries TRBV6-4 and TRBJ1-5; D is undetermined. The CDR3 is 14 residues long. The germline V gene encodes CDR1 MRHNA and CDR2 SNTAGT. V lost 11 bases and J 2 bases, leaving 16 bases between the germline ends. CDR3 in DNA: TGTGCCCCGATCACCGGGCGCGGCAATCAGCCCCAGCATTTT. Its protein is CAPITGRGNQPQHF.

This clone has more than one count but fewer than ten. The V and J genes are TRBV5-6 and TRBJ2-1; D gene ambiguous. Germline V gene data show CDR1 as SGHDT and CDR2 as YYEEEE. The CDR3 consists of 15 residues. Trimming took off 2 bases at V and 8 bases at J, with 17 bases between the two ends. The CDR3 protein is CASSFPDGGEDEQFF. CDR3 in DNA: TGTGCCAGCAGCTTCCCGGACGGTGGGGAAGATGAGCAGTTCTTC.

The chain is built from TRBV2 and TRBJ2-3; 10 bases line up with TRBD2. V lost 2 bases, J lost 3 bases, and 5 bases stayed unmatched. Looked up from germline, CDR1 is SNHLY and CDR2 is FYNNEI. The CDR3 covers 16 residues. The chain's CDR3 is CASSENGGLATDTQYF. The CDR3 coding sequence is TGTGCCAGCAGTGAAAACGGGGGACTAGCGACAGATACGCAGTATTTT.

This clone has more than one count but fewer than ten. The V call is TRBV13, the J call TRBJ2-7, with D tentatively TRBD2 (7 bases). Germline CDR1 reads PRHDT; CDR2 reads FYEKMQ (reference sequence). Trimming stripped 5 bases from V and 0 bases from J, with 11 bases between. This CDR3 has 14 residues. CDR3 sequence reads: CASSQGGDSYEQYF. The CDR3 nucleotides are TGTGCCAGCAGCCAAGGGGGGGACTCCTACGAGCAGTACTTC. The full variable domain, its missing parts supplied by reference TRBV13 and TRBJ2-7, is AAGVIQSPRHLIKEKRETATLKCYPIPRHDTVYWYQQGPGQDPQFLISFYEKMQSDKGSIPDRFSAQQFSDYHSELNMSSLELGDSALYFCASSQGGDSYEQYFGPGTRLTVT.